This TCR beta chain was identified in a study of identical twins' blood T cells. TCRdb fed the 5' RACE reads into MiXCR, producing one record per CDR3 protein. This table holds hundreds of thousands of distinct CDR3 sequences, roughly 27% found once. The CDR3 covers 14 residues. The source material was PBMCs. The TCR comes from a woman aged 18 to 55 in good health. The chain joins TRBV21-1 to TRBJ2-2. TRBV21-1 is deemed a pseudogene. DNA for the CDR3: TGTGCCAGCAAGTTGCAGCGGAACACCGGGGAGCTGTTTTTT. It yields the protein CASKLQRNTGELFF.